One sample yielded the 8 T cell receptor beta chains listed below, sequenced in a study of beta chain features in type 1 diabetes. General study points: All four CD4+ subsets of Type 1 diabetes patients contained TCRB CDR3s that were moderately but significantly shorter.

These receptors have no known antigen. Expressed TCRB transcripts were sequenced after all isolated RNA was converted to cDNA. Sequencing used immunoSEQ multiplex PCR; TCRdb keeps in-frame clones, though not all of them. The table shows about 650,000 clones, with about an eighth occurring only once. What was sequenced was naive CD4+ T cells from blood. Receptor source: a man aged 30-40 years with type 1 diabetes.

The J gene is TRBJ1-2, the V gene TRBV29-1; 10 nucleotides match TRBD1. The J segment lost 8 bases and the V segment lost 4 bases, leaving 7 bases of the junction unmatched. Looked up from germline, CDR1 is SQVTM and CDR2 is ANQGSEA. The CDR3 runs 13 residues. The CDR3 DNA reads TGCAGCGTTGGGGACAGGGGAGGAAAGGGCTACACCTTC. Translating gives CSVGDRGGKGYTF.

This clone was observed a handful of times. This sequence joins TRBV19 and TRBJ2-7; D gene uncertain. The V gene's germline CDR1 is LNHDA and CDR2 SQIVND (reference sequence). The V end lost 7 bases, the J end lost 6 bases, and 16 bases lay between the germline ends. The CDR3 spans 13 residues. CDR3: CASTSRTASEQYF. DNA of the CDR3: TGTGCCAGTACCAGCAGGACGGCTAGCGAGCAGTACTTC.

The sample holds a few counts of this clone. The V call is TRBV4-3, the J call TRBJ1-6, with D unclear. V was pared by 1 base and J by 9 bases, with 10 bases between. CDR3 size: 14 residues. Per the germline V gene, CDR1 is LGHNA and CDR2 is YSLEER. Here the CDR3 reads CASSQGVGSSPLHF. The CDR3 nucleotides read TGCGCCAGCAGCCAAGGTGTGGGGAGTTCACCCCTCCACTTT.

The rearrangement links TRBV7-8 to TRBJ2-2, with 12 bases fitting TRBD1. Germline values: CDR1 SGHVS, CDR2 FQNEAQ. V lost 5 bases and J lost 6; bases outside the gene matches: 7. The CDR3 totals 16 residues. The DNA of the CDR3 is TGTGCCAGCAGCCCGAGGGACAGGGGGCTTTCCGGGGAGCTGTTTTTT. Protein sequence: CASSPRDRGLSGELFF.

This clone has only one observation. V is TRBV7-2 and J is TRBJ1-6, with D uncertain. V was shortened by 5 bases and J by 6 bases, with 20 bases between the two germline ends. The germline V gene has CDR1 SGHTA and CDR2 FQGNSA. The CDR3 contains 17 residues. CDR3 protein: CASSHNLAPITNSPLHF. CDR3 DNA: TGTGCCAGCAGCCACAATTTGGCACCAATCACTAATTCACCCCTCCACTTT.

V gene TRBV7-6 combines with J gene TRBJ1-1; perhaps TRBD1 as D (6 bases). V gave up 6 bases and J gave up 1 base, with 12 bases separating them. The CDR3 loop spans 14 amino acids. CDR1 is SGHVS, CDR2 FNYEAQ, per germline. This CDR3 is CASRLSGANTEAFF. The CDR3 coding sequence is TGTGCCAGCAGGCTCTCGGGGGCGAACACTGAAGCTTTCTTT. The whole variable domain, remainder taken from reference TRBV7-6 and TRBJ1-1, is GAGVSQSPRYKVTKRGQDVALRCDPISGHVSLYWYRQALGQGPEFLTYFNYEAQQDKSGLPNDRFSAERPEGSISTLTIQRTEQRDSAMYRCASRLSGANTEAFFGQGTRLTVV.

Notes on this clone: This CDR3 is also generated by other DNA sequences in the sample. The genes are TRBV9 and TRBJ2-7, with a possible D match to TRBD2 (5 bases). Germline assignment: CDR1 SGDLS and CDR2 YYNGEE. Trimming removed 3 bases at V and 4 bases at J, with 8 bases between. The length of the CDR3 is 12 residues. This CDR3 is CASSASGYEQYF. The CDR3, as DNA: TGTGCCAGCAGCGCCTCGGGGTACGAGCAGTACTTC. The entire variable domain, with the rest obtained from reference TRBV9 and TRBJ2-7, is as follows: DSGVTQTPKHLITATGQRVTLRCSPRSGDLSVYWYQQSLDQGLQFLIQYYNGEERAKGNILERFSAQQFPDLHSELNLSSLELGDSALYFCASSASGYEQYFGPGTRLTVT.

The CDR3 loop reads CAWSVPPNTGELFF. The CDR3 region has the DNA TGTGCCTGGAGTGTACCCCCGAACACCGGGGAGCTGTTTTTT. This chain links TRBV30 with TRBJ2-2; D unresolved. This CDR3 region has 14 residues. From germline, CDR1 is GTSNPN and CDR2 SVGIG (reference sequence). Trimming removed 0 bases from V and 0 bases from J, with 5 bases in between.